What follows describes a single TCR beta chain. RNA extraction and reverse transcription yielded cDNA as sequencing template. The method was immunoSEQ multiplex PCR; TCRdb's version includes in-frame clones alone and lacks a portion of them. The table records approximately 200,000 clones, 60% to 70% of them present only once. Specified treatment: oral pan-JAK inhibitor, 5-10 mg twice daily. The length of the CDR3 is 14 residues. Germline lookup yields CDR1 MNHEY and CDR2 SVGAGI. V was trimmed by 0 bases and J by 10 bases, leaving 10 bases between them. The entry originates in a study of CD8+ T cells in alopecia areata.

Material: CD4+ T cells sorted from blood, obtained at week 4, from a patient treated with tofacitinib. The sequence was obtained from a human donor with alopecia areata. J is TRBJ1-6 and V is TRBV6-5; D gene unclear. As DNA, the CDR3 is TGTGCCAGCAGTTACTCTCGTGAAGGATCACCCCTCCACTTT. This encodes CASSYSREGSPLHF.